The subject of this entry is one T cell receptor (beta chain). Its antigen is undetermined. The data stem from a study of long-term antiretroviral therapy in people with HIV. Regarding the study as a whole: Those clones which expanded before ART made up the dominant part of the repertoire at all time points. Repertoires with HIV possessed tighter CDR3 length spans than those of controls. Adherence to ART, viral resistance and therapy changes lacked any data.

The libraries were made with immunoSEQ v3.0 at survey level. Method: immunoSEQ multiplex PCR; TCRdb's copy keeps in-frame clones and lacks some. The sample has approximately 13,000 clones, about 84% seen once; the top ten hold roughly 15%. Trimming cost V 6 bases and J 5 bases, with 19 bases left between them. Per germline, CDR1 MGHDK and CDR2 SYGVNS. The CDR3 runs 16 residues. Only United States sites treated participants with HIV. This chain links TRBV25-1 with TRBJ2-2, with no clear D. The TCR sequence derives from a woman in her thirties or forties with HIV. Here the sequenced sample was unsorted PBMCs, taken 1.8 years before starting antiretroviral therapy. CDR3 residues: CASSPQRTFGTGELFF. The CDR3 nucleotides read TGTGCCAGCAGCCCTCAGAGGACCTTCGGGACCGGGGAGCTGTTTTTT.